This T cell receptor (beta chain) stems from a study of CD8 T cells in Susac syndrome. This CDR3 spans 17 amino acids. The germline V gene encodes CDR1 SGHAT and CDR2 FQNNGV. V lost 6 bases to trimming and J lost 1 base; unmatched junction nucleotides: 12. Negative isolation was applied to CD8+ and CD4+ T cells, and FACS enrichment was applied to TEMRA cells. RNA amounts of roughly 0.45 to 1 ug underwent reverse transcription with random hexamers. One entry per CDR3 protein results from TCRdb running MiXCR on the immunoSEQ multiplex PCR reads. This table holds 330,000 or so distinct CDR3 sequences, 70% to 90% found once.

The chain employs TRBV11-2 and TRBJ2-1; the match to TRBD2 covers 7 bases. This clonotype was sampled from a human donor with multiple sclerosis. What was sequenced was CD8+ T cells from PBMCs. CDR3 region: CASSIGRSGASYNEQFF. In DNA, the CDR3 is TGTGCCAGCAGTATAGGGCGCAGCGGGGCGTCCTACAATGAGCAGTTCTTC.